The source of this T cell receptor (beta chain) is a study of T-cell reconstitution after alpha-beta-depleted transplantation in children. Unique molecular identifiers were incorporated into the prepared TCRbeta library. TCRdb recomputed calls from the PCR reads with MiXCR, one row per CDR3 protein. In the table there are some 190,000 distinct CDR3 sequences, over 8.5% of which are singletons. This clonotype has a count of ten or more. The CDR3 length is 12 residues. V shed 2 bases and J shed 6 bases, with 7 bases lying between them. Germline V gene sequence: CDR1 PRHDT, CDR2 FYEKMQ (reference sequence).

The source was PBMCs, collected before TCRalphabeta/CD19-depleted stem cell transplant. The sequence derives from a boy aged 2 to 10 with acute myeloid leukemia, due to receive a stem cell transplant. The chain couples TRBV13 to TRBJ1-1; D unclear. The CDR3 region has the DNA TGTGCCAGCAGCTTATGGCTTCCTGAAGCTTTCTTT. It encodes CASSLWLPEAFF.